Following are 24 T cell receptor beta chains from one sample sequenced in a study of blood T cells in healthy people across ages. Then a second PCR, running roughly 7 to 11 cycles, was carried out with a sample-barcoded 5' primer and a J-beta primer mix. MiXCR, applied by TCRdb to the 5' RACE reads, yields one record per CDR3 protein. The table has about 770,000 distinct CDR3 sequences, under 55% seen once. Sequencing was performed on blood. These receptors all stem from a man aged 55-75 years in good health.

This clonotype appeared a single time. The V gene is TRBV20-1, the J gene TRBJ2-1; perhaps TRBD2 as D (6 bases). Germline values: CDR1 DFQATT, CDR2 SNEGSKA (reference sequence). The CDR3 extends over 14 amino acids. The V gene lost 6 bases and the J gene lost 0 bases, with 12 bases spanning the gap. In nucleotides, the CDR3 is TGCAGTGCGGTACGGGGGAACTCCTACAATGAGCAGTTCTTC. It encodes CSAVRGNSYNEQFF.

This chain uses TRBV11-2 with TRBJ2-7, with 9 positions matching TRBD1. With 7 bases clipped from V and 9 bases from J, the junction kept 19 bases outside the gene matches. Germline CDR1 SGHAT, CDR2 FQNNGV. The CDR3 has 16 amino acids. CDR3 bases: TGTGCCAGCAAAGCTTTGGCCGGTGACAGGGGGTCAGGGCAGTACTTC. Translating gives CASKALAGDRGSGQYF.

The rearrangement uses TRBV6-6 and TRBJ2-5; 9 nucleotides align to TRBD2. The V gene end was trimmed by 6 bases and the J gene end by 7 bases; junction bases not matched to a gene: 12. The CDR3 is 15 amino acids. Germline CDR1 is MNHNY and CDR2 is SVGAGI (reference sequence). The CDR3: CASSTGRAGGGTQYF. The CDR3 DNA sequence: TGTGCCAGCAGCACCGGGCGAGCGGGGGGAGGGACCCAGTACTTC.

The chain joins TRBV11-2 to TRBJ2-5; TRBD1 aligns across 8 bases. Germline values: CDR1 SGHAT, CDR2 FQNNGV. Trimming took 4 bases from V and 0 from J; bases not matched to a gene: 4. The CDR3 extends over 15 amino acids. CDR3 nucleotide sequence: TGTGCCAGCAGCTCAGAGGACAGGGACCAAGAGACCCAGTACTTC. Translating it yields CASSSEDRDQETQYF.

This sequence joins TRBV12-3 or TRBV12-4 and TRBJ2-2; a weak D match, TRBD2 (5 bases). Trimming cost V 5 bases and J 4 bases, with 14 bases left between them. This CDR3 is built from 15 residues. The CDR3 region is CASSAQRAGTGELFF. The CDR3 coding sequence is TGTGCCAGCAGTGCACAGAGGGCAGGCACCGGGGAGCTGTTTTTT.

Notes on this clonotype: One end of the junction is discordant with germline, which a read error may explain. The rearrangement joins TRBV18 to TRBJ2-1, with D tentatively TRBD1 (6 bases). This CDR3 has 16 residues. The V gene's germline CDR1 is KGHSH and CDR2 LQKENI. The CDR3: CASSPTQGLSPNGQFF. The CDR3 DNA reads as TGTGCCAGCTCACCTACACAGGGATTGTCGCCCAATGGGCAGTTCTTC.

Only one count was recorded for this clonotype. V gene TRBV6-1 combines with J gene TRBJ1-1; D remains ambiguous. The CDR3 runs 13 residues. Trimming cost V 8 bases and J 3 bases, with 13 bases left between them. Germline assignment: CDR1 MNHNS and CDR2 SASEGT. The CDR3 coding sequence is TGTGCCAGCGAGGGCAGGTTGTACACTGAAGCTTTCTTT. Translation gives CASEGRLYTEAFF.

This clonotype was observed many times. V gene TRBV12-3 or TRBV12-4 combines with J gene TRBJ1-1; the D gene is possibly TRBD1 (6 bases). V was pared by 7 bases and J by 1 base, with 13 bases between. CDR3 size: 14 residues. The CDR3 coding sequence is TGTGCCAGCACCCCGGGACACCAGAACACTGAAGCTTTCTTT. This translates into CASTPGHQNTEAFF.

This clonotype showed up just a few times. The rearrangement uses TRBV10-2 and TRBJ2-7; D not resolved. Germline-derived CDR1 and CDR2 are WSHSY and SAAADI. V was cut by 7 bases and J by 4 bases, with 14 bases left in between. This CDR3 has 13 residues. The CDR3 sequence: CASNGRVGYEQYF. CDR3 in DNA: TGCGCCAGCAATGGTAGGGTCGGATACGAGCAGTACTTC.

The chain uses TRBV4-3 and TRBJ2-3; D not certain. The CDR3 has 16 amino acids. V gave up 0 bases and J gave up 0 bases, with 10 bases separating them. CDR1 and CDR2 from the germline V gene are LGHNA and YSLEER. The CDR3 DNA follows: TGCGCCAGCAGCCAAGACGGCGGCAAAAGCACAGATACGCAGTATTTT. This sequence encodes CASSQDGGKSTDTQYF.

This clonotype was recorded many times. This chain uses TRBV4-3 with TRBJ2-3, with 9 nucleotides matching TRBD1. CDR3 size: 16 residues. Germline CDR1 reads LGHNA; CDR2 reads YSLEER. V was pared by 1 base and J by 3 bases, with 5 bases of the junction left unmatched. CDR3 in DNA: TGCGCCAGCAGCCAAGCAGACAGGGGGTTAACAGATACGCAGTATTTT. It encodes CASSQADRGLTDTQYF.

This clonotype was seen a few times. The chain links TRBV6-2 or TRBV6-3 to TRBJ2-7; D possibly corresponds to TRBD2 (5 bases). Trimming left V 5 bases short and J 6 bases short, with 14 bases between. The CDR3 is 13 amino acids. Germline assignment: CDR1 MNHEY and CDR2 SVGEGT. The CDR3 here is CASSDVGLAEQYF. As DNA, the CDR3 is TGTGCCAGCAGTGACGTCGGCCTAGCCGAGCAGTACTTC.

In this sample, this clonotype turned up a few times. V and J are TRBV7-2 and TRBJ2-7, with D unresolved. The CDR3 covers 13 residues. V was cut by 2 bases and J by 6 bases, with 11 bases left in between. Germline V gives CDR1 SGHTA, CDR2 FQGNSA. The CDR3 is CASSLKADLEQYF. CDR3 coding DNA: TGTGCCAGCAGCTTAAAGGCGGACCTCGAGCAGTACTTC.

This clonotype was counted a few times. This rearrangement joins TRBV6-5 to TRBJ1-2, with 8 bases aligning to TRBD1. The V gene's germline CDR1 is MNHEY and CDR2 SVGAGI. V was clipped by 9 bases and J by 8 bases; unmatched bases: 5. The CDR3 is 11 residues long. Written as DNA, the CDR3 is TGTGCCAGTATGGACAGGGTCGGCTACACCTTC. This encodes CASMDRVGYTF.

The chain couples TRBV10-3 to TRBJ2-1, with D possibly TRBD2 on 6 matching bases. V lost 8 bases to trimming and J lost 10 bases, with 15 bases between them. Germline loops: CDR1 ENHRY, CDR2 SYGVKD. The CDR3 totals 12 residues. CDR3 amino acids: CAIGEDGCEQFF. The CDR3 DNA is TGTGCCATCGGGGAGGACGGATGCGAGCAGTTCTTC.

The rearrangement uses TRBV20-1 and TRBJ1-1; D unclear. Per the germline V gene, CDR1 is DFQATT and CDR2 is SNEGSKA (reference sequence). V was clipped by 0 bases and J by 0 bases, with 8 bases between them. CDR3 length: 14 amino acids. The CDR3 DNA is TGCAGTGCTAGAGATCAGAGAATGAACACTGAAGCTTTCTTT. It encodes CSARDQRMNTEAFF.

This clonotype was detected a few times. The DNA for the CDR3 is TGTGCCAGCCTCCGGGACAGCACCTACGAGCAGTACTTC. It yields the protein CASLRDSTYEQYF. V is TRBV6-1 and J is TRBJ2-7; 7 positions match TRBD1. After removal of 8 bases from V and 2 bases from J, the junction contained 6 bases not matched to a gene. The CDR3 sequence is 13 residues long. Germline CDR1 and CDR2: MNHNS and SASEGT.

This clonotype has only a few counts. The chain employs TRBV6-5 and TRBJ1-6; D not certain. The CDR3 is made up of 13 amino acids. The V gene lost 2 bases and the J gene lost 9 bases, with 8 bases spanning the gap. Per germline, CDR1 MNHEY and CDR2 SVGAGI. CDR3 nucleotide sequence: TGTGCCAGCAGTTACGGGTCGGGTTCACCCCTCCACTTT. Amino acids: CASSYGSGSPLHF.

The chain recombines TRBV6-1 with TRBJ2-7; 7 positions match TRBD1. From germline, CDR1 is MNHNS and CDR2 SASEGT. Trimming removed 4 bases from V and 2 bases from J; junction bases left unmatched: 8. The CDR3 loop spans 15 amino acids. The DNA of the CDR3 is TGTGCCAGCAGTGGAACGACAGGGTCCCCCTACGAGCAGTACTTC. Translation gives CASSGTTGSPYEQYF.

The chain is built from TRBV20-1 and TRBJ2-6; D unresolved. The CDR3 spans 18 residues. The V and J ends lost 0 bases and 2 bases respectively, with 17 bases between them. Looked up from germline, CDR1 is DFQATT and CDR2 is SNEGSKA (reference sequence). CDR3: CSARDNTARRAGANVLTF. The CDR3 DNA reads TGCAGTGCTAGAGATAACACAGCCCGACGGGCTGGGGCCAACGTCCTGACTTTC.

Worth noting for this clonotype: It may be a read error: a sequence one base away is much more abundant. This rearrangement joins TRBV4-3 to TRBJ2-5; D is unresolved. Germline values: CDR1 LGHNA, CDR2 YSLEER. The CDR3 totals 13 residues. V was pared by 0 bases and J by 4 bases, with 6 bases between. CDR3 bases: TGCGCCAGCAGCCAAGACGGCCCAGAGACCCAGTACTTC. Residues: CASSQDGPETQYF.

This rearrangement joins TRBV6-2 or TRBV6-3 to TRBJ2-1; TRBD1 is a possible D gene (6 bases). V lost 2 bases and J 4 bases, leaving 12 bases between the germline ends. In germline, CDR1 is MNHEY, CDR2 SVGEGT. The CDR3 has 15 residues. The CDR3 loop is CASSYPPTGYNEQFF. The DNA of the CDR3 is TGTGCCAGCAGTTACCCACCGACAGGATACAATGAGCAGTTCTTC.

This rearrangement joins TRBV6-5 to TRBJ1-2; TRBD1 aligns across 10 bases. The V gene's germline CDR1 is MNHEY and CDR2 SVGAGI. The V segment lost 6 bases and the J segment 3 bases; nucleotides outside the gene matches: 1. The CDR3 length is 13 residues. CDR3 coding DNA: TGTGCCAGCAGAGGACAGGGGGACTATGGCTACACCTTC. Its protein is CASRGQGDYGYTF.

The chain recombines TRBV20-1 with TRBJ2-5; TRBD2 matches at 11 bases. From germline, CDR1 is DFQATT and CDR2 SNEGSKA (reference sequence). V lost 5 bases, J lost 6 bases, and 11 bases stayed unmatched. The CDR3 runs 15 residues. In DNA form, the CDR3 reads TGCAGTGCTCCTATAGCGGGGGGGTTAATAAAGACCCAGTACTTC. Encoded protein: CSAPIAGGLIKTQYF.